This T cell receptor (beta chain) was captured by sequencing in a study of beta chain features in type 1 diabetes. Study-level information: The patient and healthy donor groups were comparable for age, gender and cell yields. Summed over all samples, the examined sorted cells came to 85 million to 140 million.

Reverse transcribing all isolated RNA meant expressed TCRB transcripts were sequenced. Sequencing was performed with immunoSEQ multiplex PCR; in TCRdb, only in-frame clones are kept and a portion is missing. Seen here are 810,000 or so clones, roughly 15% observed once, and the top ten hold about 0.02%. In its sample, this clone was seen a few times. Other nucleotide sequences in the sample specify the same CDR3. The TCR originated in a woman in her late teens or twenties in good health. The sequenced material came from naive CD4+ T cells from blood.

This CDR3 is CASSYRTGRDTEAFF. The CDR3 DNA reads as TGTGCCAGCAGTTACCGGACAGGCCGGGACACTGAAGCTTTCTTT. This sequence joins TRBV6-5 and TRBJ1-1; TRBD1 matches at 7 bases. Germline loops: CDR1 MNHEY, CDR2 SVGAGI. The ends lost 2 bases at V and 3 bases at J; junction bases unmatched: 6. This CDR3 is built from 15 residues.